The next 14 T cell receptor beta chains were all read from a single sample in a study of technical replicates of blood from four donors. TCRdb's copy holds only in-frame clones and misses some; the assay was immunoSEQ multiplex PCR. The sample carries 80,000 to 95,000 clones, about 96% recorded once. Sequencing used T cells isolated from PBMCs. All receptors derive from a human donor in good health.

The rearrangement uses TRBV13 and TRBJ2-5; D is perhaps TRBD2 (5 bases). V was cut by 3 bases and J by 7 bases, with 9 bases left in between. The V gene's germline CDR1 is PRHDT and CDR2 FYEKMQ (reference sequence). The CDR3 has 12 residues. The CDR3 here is CASSFGEGTQYF. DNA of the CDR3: TGTGCCAGCAGCTTTGGCGAGGGGACCCAGTACTTC.

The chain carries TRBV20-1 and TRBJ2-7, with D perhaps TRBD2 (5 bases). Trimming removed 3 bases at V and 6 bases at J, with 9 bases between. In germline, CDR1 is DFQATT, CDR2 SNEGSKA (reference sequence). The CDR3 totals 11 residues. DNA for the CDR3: TGCAGTGCTAGTCTAGGAGGCGAGCAGTACTTC. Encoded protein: CSASLGGEQYF.

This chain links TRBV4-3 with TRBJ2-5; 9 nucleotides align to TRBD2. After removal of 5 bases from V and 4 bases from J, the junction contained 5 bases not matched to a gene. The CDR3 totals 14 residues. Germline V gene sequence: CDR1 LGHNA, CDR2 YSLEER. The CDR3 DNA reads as TGCGCCAGCAGCGTTGGACTAGCGAGAGAGACCCAGTACTTC. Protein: CASSVGLARETQYF.

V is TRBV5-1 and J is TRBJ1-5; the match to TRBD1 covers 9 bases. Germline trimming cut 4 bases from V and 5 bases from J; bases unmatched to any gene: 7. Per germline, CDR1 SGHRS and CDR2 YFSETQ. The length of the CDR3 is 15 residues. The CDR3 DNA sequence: TGCGCCAGCAGCCCGGGACAGGGTGGGTATCAGCCCCAGCATTTT. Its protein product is CASSPGQGGYQPQHF.

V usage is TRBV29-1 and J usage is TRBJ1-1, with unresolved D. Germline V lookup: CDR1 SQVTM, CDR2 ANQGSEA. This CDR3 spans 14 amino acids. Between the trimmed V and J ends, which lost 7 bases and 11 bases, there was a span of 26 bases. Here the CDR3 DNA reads TGCAGCGGAGAGTTACTGCCTGAGGCTTATCGTGCTTTCTTT. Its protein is CSGELLPEAYRAFF.

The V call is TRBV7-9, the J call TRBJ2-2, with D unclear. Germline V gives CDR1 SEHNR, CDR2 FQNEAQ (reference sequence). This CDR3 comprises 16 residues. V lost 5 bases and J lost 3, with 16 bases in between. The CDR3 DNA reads TGTGCCAGCAGCCCACCCGGGTCGAGATACACCGGGGAGCTGTTTTTT. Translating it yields CASSPPGSRYTGELFF.

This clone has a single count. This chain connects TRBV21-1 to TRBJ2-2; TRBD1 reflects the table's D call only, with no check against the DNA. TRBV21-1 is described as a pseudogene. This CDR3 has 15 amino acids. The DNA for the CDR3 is TGTGCCAGCAGCAAAGTCCCAGGGGGTAACGGGGAGCTGTTTTTT. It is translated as CASSKVPGGNGELFF.

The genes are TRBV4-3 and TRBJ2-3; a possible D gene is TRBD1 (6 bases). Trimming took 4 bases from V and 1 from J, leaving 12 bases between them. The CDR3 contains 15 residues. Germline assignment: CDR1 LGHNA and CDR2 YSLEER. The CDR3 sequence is CASSLNRQGTDTQYF. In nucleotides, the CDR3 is TGCGCCAGCAGCCTAAACCGACAGGGCACAGATACGCAGTATTTT.

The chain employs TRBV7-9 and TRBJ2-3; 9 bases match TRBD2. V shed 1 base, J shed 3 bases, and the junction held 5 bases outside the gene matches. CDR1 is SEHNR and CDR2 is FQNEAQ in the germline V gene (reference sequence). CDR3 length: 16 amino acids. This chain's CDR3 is CASSLGVSGSTDTQYF. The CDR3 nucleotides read TGTGCCAGCAGCTTAGGTGTTAGCGGGAGTACAGATACGCAGTATTTT.

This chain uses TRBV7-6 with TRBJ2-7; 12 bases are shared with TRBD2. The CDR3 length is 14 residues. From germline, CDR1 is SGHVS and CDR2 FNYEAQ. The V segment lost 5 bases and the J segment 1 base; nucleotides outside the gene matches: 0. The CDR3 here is CASSGLAGSYEQYF. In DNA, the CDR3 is TGTGCCAGCAGCGGACTAGCGGGGTCCTACGAGCAGTACTTC.

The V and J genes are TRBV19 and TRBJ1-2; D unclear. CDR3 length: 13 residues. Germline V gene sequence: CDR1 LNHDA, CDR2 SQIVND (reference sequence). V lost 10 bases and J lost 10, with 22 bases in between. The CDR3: CATVPGVGNVYTF. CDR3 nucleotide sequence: TGTGCCACTGTCCCCGGGGTCGGTAATGTCTACACCTTC.

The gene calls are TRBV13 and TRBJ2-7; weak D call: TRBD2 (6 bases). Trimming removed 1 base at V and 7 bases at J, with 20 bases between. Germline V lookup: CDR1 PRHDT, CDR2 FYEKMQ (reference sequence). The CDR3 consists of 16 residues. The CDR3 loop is CASSLVGLLLAGEQYF. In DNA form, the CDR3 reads TGTGCCAGCAGCTTAGTCGGACTGCTCCTGGCGGGGGAGCAGTACTTC. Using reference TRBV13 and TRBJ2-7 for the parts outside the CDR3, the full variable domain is AAGVIQSPRHLIKEKRETATLKCYPIPRHDTVYWYQQGPGQDPQFLISFYEKMQSDKGSIPDRFSAQQFSDYHSELNMSSLELGDSALYFCASSLVGLLLAGEQYFGPGTRLTVT.

The CDR3 here is CASSVATTSGSLGQFF. For the CDR3, the DNA is TGTGCCAGCAGCGTAGCTACGACTAGCGGGAGCTTGGGGCAGTTCTTC. V usage is TRBV9 and J usage is TRBJ2-1; TRBD2 matches 12 bases. Germline V gene lookup returns CDR1 SGDLS and CDR2 YYNGEE. The CDR3 covers 16 residues. The ends lost 0 bases at V and 12 bases at J; junction bases unmatched: 10. The complete variable domain, with remaining parts taken from reference TRBV9 and TRBJ2-1, reads DSGVTQTPKHLITATGQRVTLRCSPRSGDLSVYWYQQSLDQGLQFLIQYYNGEERAKGNILERFSAQQFPDLHSELNLSSLELGDSALYFCASSVATTSGSLGQFFGPGTRLTVL.

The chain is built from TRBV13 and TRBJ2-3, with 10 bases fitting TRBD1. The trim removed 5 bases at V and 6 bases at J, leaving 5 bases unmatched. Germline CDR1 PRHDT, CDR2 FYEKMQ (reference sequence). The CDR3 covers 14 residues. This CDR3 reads CASSPDRGLDTQYF. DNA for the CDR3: TGTGCCAGCAGCCCAGACAGGGGGCTGGATACGCAGTATTTT. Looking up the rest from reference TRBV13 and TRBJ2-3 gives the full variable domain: AAGVIQSPRHLIKEKRETATLKCYPIPRHDTVYWYQQGPGQDPQFLISFYEKMQSDKGSIPDRFSAQQFSDYHSELNMSSLELGDSALYFCASSPDRGLDTQYFGPGTRLTVL.